This TCR beta chain was sequenced for a study of blood T cell repertoires in COVID-19. The overall study: Sites in the United States, Italy and Spain provided acute and convalescent COVID-19 samples. Sources were T cells, B-cell-depleted T cells, or PBMCs; the material itself was cDNA or gDNA.

V trimming: 4 bases; J trimming: 5 bases; junction bases outside the gene matches: 7. Germline CDR1 and CDR2: SGDLS and YYNGEE. The CDR3 length is 14 residues. Under the authors' procedure: Estimation of nucleated cell counts relied on the amplification of reference gene primers. Sequenced by immunoSEQ multiplex PCR; TCRdb stores in-frame clones only, minus some. The V and J calls and clone size come from that table; D and trimming were worked out from the DNA. In the table there are about 230,000 clones, around four fifths of which are singletons. This sequence joins TRBV9 and TRBJ2-5; 8 bases align to TRBD1. The material sequenced was peripheral blood. This receptor was obtained from a man aged 40-49 years with active or convalescent COVID-19. CDR3 protein: CASSKGQVTETQYF. Here the CDR3 DNA reads TGTGCCAGCAGCAAGGGACAGGTAACGGAGACCCAGTACTTC.